Here is one TCR beta chain with its context. Its antigen is not known. This sample is part of a study of monozygotic twins with inflammatory bowel disease. Regarding the study as a whole: Diversity of TCRbeta measured by inverse Simpson was lower in IBD patients than in healthy co-twins. Especially with disease activity, IBD patients had fewer clonotypes in common with others than healthy twins did.

TCRdb re-analyzed the 5' RACE reads; it lists each CDR3 protein once, without DNA. The sample holds approximately 340,000 distinct CDR3 sequences. Sequences were obtained from blood. The receptor's source is a human donor with ulcerative colitis or Crohn's disease, or a healthy co-twin of an affected twin (not recorded which).

This CDR3 is CASTQGGGTIYF. The V gene is TRBV3-1, the J gene TRBJ1-3. The CDR3 consists of 12 residues. In germline, CDR1 is LGHDT, CDR2 YNNKEL (reference sequence).